What follows describes a single T cell receptor (beta chain). Its specific antigen is unknown. No much larger clone is present one base from it, and per-base qualities are unavailable. The CDR3 covers 16 residues, taking in both the cysteine and the phenylalanine. Only the CDR3 region is kept as DNA, spanning 48 bases read in frame from base 1. The germline V gene encodes CDR1 SGHDT and CDR2 YYEEEE. Trimming leaves V shorter by 1 base and J shorter by 3 bases, with the junction holding 8 bases beyond the gene matches. The data belong to a study of cytomegalovirus exposure and HLA in healthy donors listed by TCRdb under 2017. Background on the whole study: An earlier analysis of roughly 570 of the donors reported 276 Gb of sequence data and 117 million unique TCR beta sequences obtained from some 170 million T cells. Roughly 300 gigabases of sequencing data and roughly 81 million unique TCR sequences made up an early release that covered around 640 HLA-typed donors. The genetic ancestry cluster associated with self-reported Caucasian donors included roughly four fifths of the roughly 390 genotyped donors. The aim of the study was to test whether cataloging public T cell receptors could identify signatures of past pathogen exposure. The T cell repertoires of roughly 660 subjects were profiled by immunosequencing and related to cytomegalovirus serostatus. Besides the first cohort of about 730 subjects, a separate validation cohort made up of 120 different subjects was used. To predict cytomegalovirus infection status, the study combined high-throughput TCR immunosequencing, statistical association of individual TCRs with disease status, and machine learning. To study patterns of TCR occurrence, a later analysis re-analyzed previously published TCR beta repertoires from just over 650 donors and added high-resolution HLA genotyping. The later analysis used no new phenotypic data to find candidate immune exposures, relying instead on TCR beta sequences and their occurrence across donors. An earlier analysis of several hundred of the donors applied high-throughput TCR beta sequencing to assess whether each TCR beta V gene segment acted as functional or pseudogenic. Donor age, sex, ethnicity and CMV serostatus were collected together with the repertoire data. A later genetic analysis used genome-wide SNP genotypes for 398 of the 666 donors, treating that subset as a discovery cohort. All discovery cohort repertoires had been generated on a single sequencing platform. Class I and class II HLA loci were covered by the typing at four-digit resolution. The number of donors typed differed by locus, with about 629-640 for A, B, C, DRB1 and DQB1, roughly 520 for DQA1, over 600 for DPA1, and some 470 for DPB1. Roughly 5 DR-DQ haplotypes were handled as single units for association and clustering because linkage in the cohort was strong. On average, 235,054 unique TCR beta nucleotide sequences were sequenced per donor among several hundred genotyped donors of the cohort, with roughly 20% of those sequences being non-productive. The paper's findings and limits, for the study overall: Linkage disequilibrium might explain the correlated functional status among segregating V segments, but an unknown experimental factor could not be ruled out. Because counts were too low, seventeen rarely observed V segments, including chromosome 9 orphons, were excluded from the earlier analysis of 500 to 700 of the donors. Strong co-occurrence of HLA alleles, especially DR and DQ, made assigning TCR associations to individual alleles difficult. In vitro tests confirmed that a few of the cytomegalovirus-associated TCR beta chains recognize cytomegalovirus antigens. A group of highly shared sequence variants was considered likely to be a technical artifact of the sequencing pipeline. In a later analysis, the rate of TCR association differed among HLA loci, with DRB1 alleles having the most associated TCRs and HLA-C alleles having the fewest. Some IMGT-functional V segments, including TRBV6-2 and TRBV6-3, could not be distinguished by the 87-base-pair reads and were therefore excluded. A total of roughly 160 TCR beta chains were listed by the study as associated with cytomegalovirus. Compared with the 666-donor mean, donors in an Asian-associated ancestry cluster had fewer N-insertions in productive TCRs, according to a later genetic analysis. The classifier was reported to diagnose cytomegalovirus status with high specificity and sensitivity in both the original and validation cohorts. Broadly in line with IMGT annotations, most TCR beta V segments showed up in productive rearrangements about 90% or about 30% of the time in an earlier analysis of roughly 590 of the donors. For the cohort, immune exposure information was limited to CMV serostatus. Most CMV-associated TCR beta chains appeared to be HLA-restricted in a later analysis, and the HLA associations seemed to be driven largely by CMV exposure. Presence/absence analyses assumed roughly uniform sequencing depth across donors, an assumption that may not hold. Compared with equally common non-associated chains, HLA-associated TCR beta chains in a later analysis were more clonally expanded and had lower generation probabilities. This cohort had only TCR beta chains sequenced, and the lack of alpha or paired-chain data limited which features could be detected. In a later analysis, some 17,000 TCR beta sequences were associated with specific HLA alleles at a false discovery rate of 0.05. A later genetic analysis associated a missense DCLRE1C variant with V-gene and J-gene trimming of TCR beta chains, and an independent cohort replicated the association. The authors suggested that the approach could potentially be generalized to other disease states and immunological phenotypes. HLA typing was unavailable for some donors at each locus, so association tests used only the typed subset. A further reported finding was that TCR beta sequences accurately predicted the HLA-A and HLA-B alleles for most subjects in the first cohort. In a later analysis, several top co-occurrence clusters were reported to appear linked to parvovirus B19, influenza, CMV and Epstein-Barr virus. While some public TCRs were present in many individuals, most TCR sequences turned up only very rarely across donors.

Receptor libraries were prepared by the immunoSEQ multiplex PCR assay. For the multiplex PCR, a mixture combining 60 forward primers for TCR Vbeta segments and 13 reverse primers for TCR Jbeta segments was used. A multiplex PCR assay on genomic DNA amplified the CDR3 region of rearranged TCR beta genes. The Illumina HiSeq System was used to sequence the amplified TCR beta libraries as 87-base-pair reads. The paper's data handling went like this. In a later analysis, 80 million or so unique TCR beta chains were counted across the roughly 610 repertoires, and roughly 10 million of these chains were shared by at least two donors. Raw reads were error-corrected and collapsed into unique sequences with a nearest-neighbor algorithm that merged closely related sequences to remove PCR and sequencing errors. Alignment of CDR3 sequences to IMGT reference sequences was used to assign V, D and J gene segments. Each retained sequence needed at least a six-nucleotide match to both a V gene segment and a J gene segment. A rearrangement counted as productive if the CDR3 had no stop codons and remained in frame with V and J, and every other rearrangement counted as non-productive. CDR3 was defined according to IMGT convention as the region running from the second conserved V-encoded cysteine to the conserved J-encoded phenylalanine. In an earlier analysis of approximately 500 of the donors, sequences lacking an unambiguous match to a single V gene segment were excluded. An earlier analysis of a few hundred of the donors classified V segments as functional when productive rearrangements were above 56.7% and as segregating when the standard deviation between donors was above 5%. A statistical classification framework was built for diagnosing cytomegalovirus status from the catalog of TCR beta chain sequences. V and J gene assignment, in a later analysis, came from comparing TCR nucleotide sequences with IMGT/GENE-DB human TR gene sequences. A later analysis assigned CDR3 sequences and most-parsimonious VDJ recombination scenarios with the TCRdist pipeline. In a later analysis, every TCR beta chain was defined by the combination of its CDR3 amino acid sequence and its V-gene family, and reads without a unique V-gene family were dropped. A later analysis removed roughly 590 highly shared, low-generation-probability nucleotide sequences to deal with suspected cross-contamination and a sequencing artifact. In a later analysis, a clonal expansion index for each public chain was calculated from normalized within-repertoire ranks of inferred template counts. A later analysis computed generation probabilities with a VDJ recombination model fitted to out-of-frame rearrangements, and checked the results against IGoR. In a later analysis, hypergeometric tests were used to score TCR-TCR, TCR-HLA and TCR-CMV co-occurrence, with a repertoire-size bias correction applied to TCR pairs. False discovery rates were estimated in a later analysis by permuting HLA or CMV assignments 20 times. A later analysis grouped co-occurring TCRs with DBSCAN, adding TCRdist sequence similarity when clustering within HLA-allele-positive subsets. Repertoires with fewer than 30,000 or more than 120,000 public chains were left out of co-occurrence clustering, as were several repertoires with anomalous nucleotide sharing. What TCRdb holds here is the immuneACCESS table cut down to in-frame rearrangements. Part of the clones is not present; checked against another copy, under half of the missing clones reflect an unresolved V gene, and the others are unexplained. Clonal size and the V and J genes are those of that table, whereas D and trimming came from the DNA. This sample comprises fewer than 200,000 clones, around 80% of them detected only once. The top ten clones comprise 0.75% to 0.8% of the sample.

The cohort was made up of 500 to 800 healthy bone marrow donors. At the time of sampling, every cohort member was nominally healthy, though immune exposures that went unrecorded were likely present. The donor tested CMV seronegative, placing the donor among the 352 seronegative members of the cohort. A peripheral blood sample was collected from each donor, and TCR beta sequencing was performed on peripheral blood mononuclear cells. The Qiagen DNeasy Blood Extraction Kit was used to extract genomic DNA from the blood cell samples. The receptor comes from a female donor in good health and CMV-seronegative. What was sequenced was PBMCs. The receptor chain draws on TRBV5-6 and TRBJ2-3, and 7 junctional nucleotides match TRBD1. The bases are TGTGCCAGCAGCTTGCCCTTGGGCAGGGGGACAGATACGCAGTATTTT. The translation is CASSLPLGRGTDTQYF.